This is a list of T cell receptor beta chains from one sample in a study of T cells in localized non-small cell lung cancer. Assay: immunoSEQ multiplex PCR; the TCRdb copy retains only in-frame clones and omits some. The sample shows 23,000 or so clones, 80% to 90% of them seen only once. The starting material was peripheral blood, obtained before any cancer treatment. The receptors here all came from a woman aged 35-75 years with stage I lung adenocarcinoma. Both conserved end residues are part of each CDR3. Fields, in order: CDR3 protein, CDR3 DNA, D gene, clone size, V gene, J gene, CDR3 length. D genes are given only for firm matches. Clone size appears in some rows only: once, few, many, or a class for an expanded clone.

CDR3: CASSLAGVGNTIYF
DNA: TGTGCCAGCAGCTTGGCCGGGGTAGGAAACACCATATATTTT
D: .
size: .
V: TRBV5-6
J: TRBJ1-3
length: 14

CDR3: CASSLRLARQETQYF
DNA: TGTGCCAGCAGCTTACGCCTAGCGCGGCAAGAGACCCAGTACTTC
D: .
size: once
V: TRBV13
J: TRBJ2-5
length: 15

CDR3: CASTNGLAGGMSGANVLTF
DNA: TGTGCCAGCACAAATGGACTAGCGGGGGGTATGTCTGGGGCCAACGTCCTGACTTTC
D: TRBD2
size: .
V: TRBV13
J: TRBJ2-6
length: 19

CDR3: CASSFRAQMGNTEAFF
DNA: TGTGCCAGCAGCTTCAGGGCCCAAATGGGGAACACTGAAGCTTTCTTT
D: .
size: .
V: TRBV11-2
J: TRBJ1-1
length: 16

CDR3: CASSNRGSGNTIYF
DNA: TGTGCCAGCAGCAACCGGGGGAGCGGAAACACCATATATTTT
D: .
size: .
V: TRBV7-8
J: TRBJ1-3
length: 14

CDR3: CASSLPLGEKLFF
DNA: TGTGCCAGCAGCTTACCCCTCGGTGAAAAACTGTTTTTT
D: .
size: .
V: TRBV7-9
J: TRBJ1-4
length: 13

CDR3: CATSRRSRAPNQPQHF
DNA: TGTGCCACCAGCAGACGCTCCAGGGCCCCCAATCAGCCCCAGCATTTT
D: .
size: few
V: TRBV15
J: TRBJ1-5
length: 16

CDR3: CATLHPDSRQETQYF
DNA: TGTGCCACACTACACCCCGACTCCCGCCAAGAGACCCAGTACTTC
D: .
size: few
V: TRBV7-9
J: TRBJ2-5
length: 15

CDR3: CASSKWAFSNQPQHF
DNA: TGTGCCAGCAGTAAATGGGCTTTTAGCAATCAGCCCCAGCATTTT
D: .
size: .
V: TRBV5-6
J: TRBJ1-5
length: 15

CDR3: CAVPRGGATNEKLFF
DNA: TGTGCCGTCCCCAGGGGCGGTGCAACTAATGAAAAACTGTTTTTT
D: .
size: .
V: TRBV6-4
J: TRBJ1-4
length: 15

CDR3: CASSQESGLKGFF
DNA: TGTGCCAGCAGCCAAGAATCGGGCCTTAAGGGGTTCTTC
D: .
size: once
V: TRBV14
J: TRBJ2-1
length: 13

CDR3: CASSTMTGGSEKLFF
DNA: TGTGCCAGCAGCACAATGACAGGGGGTAGTGAAAAACTGTTTTTT
D: TRBD1
size: .
V: TRBV7-2
J: TRBJ1-4
length: 15

CDR3: CASSLLAANQPQHF
DNA: TGTGCCAGCAGCCTCCTCGCGGCCAATCAGCCCCAGCATTTT
D: .
size: .
V: TRBV7-2
J: TRBJ1-5
length: 14

CDR3: CASSLRGREQYF
DNA: TGTGCCAGCAGTTTGAGGGGGCGCGAGCAGTACTTC
D: TRBD1
size: .
V: TRBV28
J: TRBJ2-7
length: 12

CDR3: CASRALAGPYEQYF
DNA: TGTGCCAGCAGAGCGTTAGCGGGTCCCTACGAGCAGTACTTC
D: TRBD2
size: .
V: TRBV6-5
J: TRBJ2-7
length: 14

CDR3: CASSRQRNTEAFF
DNA: TGTGCCAGCAGCAGACAGAGAAACACTGAAGCTTTCTTT
D: .
size: .
V: TRBV7-2
J: TRBJ1-1
length: 13

CDR3: CASSRTGPGANVLTF
DNA: TGTGCCAGCAGTCGGACAGGGCCCGGGGCCAACGTCCTGACTTTC
D: TRBD1
size: .
V: TRBV6-4
J: TRBJ2-6
length: 15

CDR3: CASSVVGQGTGYTF
DNA: TGTGCCAGCAGCGTAGTTGGTCAGGGAACGGGCTACACCTTC
D: .
size: .
V: TRBV9
J: TRBJ1-2
length: 14

CDR3: CASSEGDSSYEQYF
DNA: TGTGCCAGCAGTGAAGGGGACAGCTCCTACGAGCAGTACTTC
D: .
size: .
V: TRBV21-1
J: TRBJ2-7
length: 14

CDR3: CASSLVPGGNQPQHF
DNA: TGTGCCAGCAGCTTAGTACCAGGGGGTAACCAGCCCCAGCATTTT
D: TRBD1
size: few
V: TRBV7-2
J: TRBJ1-5
length: 15

CDR3: CATSTGRTSYEQYF
DNA: TGTGCCACCAGTACAGGCCGTACTTCCTACGAGCAGTACTTC
D: .
size: .
V: TRBV15
J: TRBJ2-7
length: 14

CDR3: CASSLVGNTEAFF
DNA: TGTGCCAGCAGTTTAGTCGGGAACACTGAAGCTTTCTTT
D: .
size: .
V: TRBV28
J: TRBJ1-1
length: 13

CDR3: CSVHGRGAETQYF
DNA: TGCAGCGTCCACGGTCGGGGAGCAGAGACCCAGTACTTC
D: .
size: once
V: TRBV29-1
J: TRBJ2-5
length: 13

CDR3: CAIAGGNTGELFF
DNA: TGTGCCATAGCGGGGGGGAACACCGGGGAGCTGTTTTTT
D: TRBD2
size: .
V: TRBV10-3
J: TRBJ2-2
length: 13

CDR3: CASGRTGGPETQYF
DNA: TGTGCCAGCGGGCGGACAGGGGGCCCAGAGACCCAGTACTTC
D: TRBD1
size: .
V: TRBV6-5
J: TRBJ2-5
length: 14

CDR3: CASSYSGIGEETQYF
DNA: TGTGCCAGCAGTTACTCGGGAATTGGGGAAGAGACCCAGTACTTC
D: .
size: once
V: TRBV6-5
J: TRBJ2-5
length: 15

CDR3: CASSRGLVNEQFF
DNA: TGTGCCAGCAGCAGGGGACTAGTCAATGAGCAGTTCTTC
D: TRBD2
size: .
V: TRBV11-3
J: TRBJ2-1
length: 13

CDR3: CASSLEGIPNTEAFF
DNA: TGCGCCAGCAGCTTGGAGGGGATCCCGAACACTGAAGCTTTCTTT
D: .
size: .
V: TRBV5-1
J: TRBJ1-1
length: 15

CDR3: CASSQAPVRARNSPLHF
DNA: TGCGCCAGCAGCCAAGCTCCGGTCAGGGCTCGTAATTCACCCCTCCACTTT
D: .
size: .
V: TRBV4-1
J: TRBJ1-6
length: 17

CDR3: CASSYPGAGELFF
DNA: TGTGCCAGCAGTTACCCGGGGGCCGGGGAGCTGTTTTTT
D: .
size: .
V: TRBV6-5
J: TRBJ2-2
length: 13

CDR3: CASRRTGETQYF
DNA: TGTGCCAGCAGGCGGACAGGGGAGACCCAGTACTTC
D: TRBD1
size: .
V: TRBV7-2
J: TRBJ2-5
length: 12

CDR3: CASSERNTEAFF
DNA: TGTGCCAGCAGTGAAAGGAACACTGAAGCTTTCTTT
D: .
size: .
V: TRBV6-1
J: TRBJ1-1
length: 12

CDR3: CASSLATGGDYEQYF
DNA: TGTGCCAGCAGCTTAGCCACAGGGGGGGATTACGAGCAGTACTTC
D: .
size: .
V: TRBV11-3
J: TRBJ2-7
length: 15

CDR3: CASKRGQGPSPLHF
DNA: TGTGCCAGCAAGCGAGGACAGGGACCGTCACCCCTCCACTTT
D: TRBD1
size: .
V: TRBV7-9
J: TRBJ1-6
length: 14

CDR3: CASGLGGFGGRDTQYF
DNA: TGTGCTAGTGGTTTGGGGGGGTTTGGCGGGCGGGATACGCAGTATTTT
D: .
size: .
V: TRBV12-5
J: TRBJ2-3
length: 16

CDR3: CAIRDLRQGAGTGELFF
DNA: TGTGCCATCAGGGACCTCCGTCAGGGGGCGGGCACCGGGGAGCTGTTTTTT
D: TRBD1
size: .
V: TRBV10-3
J: TRBJ2-2
length: 17

CDR3: CATSRDLGYEQYF
DNA: TGTGCCACCAGCAGAGATCTAGGGTATGAGCAGTACTTC
D: .
size: few
V: TRBV15
J: TRBJ2-7
length: 13